This TCR beta chain originates from a study of cytomegalovirus exposure and HLA in healthy donors (dated by TCRdb to between 2016 and 2019). About the study as a whole: According to an earlier analysis of around 600 of the donors, 150 million to 200 million T cells yielded 117 million unique TCR beta sequences and around 300 Gb of sequence data. An early release covering roughly 600 HLA-typed donors comprised about 300 gigabases of sequencing data and tens of millions of unique TCR sequences. Of the roughly 390 genotyped donors, less than 85% were placed in the genetic ancestry cluster associated with self-reported Caucasian donors. The aim of the study was to test whether cataloging public T cell receptors could identify signatures of past pathogen exposure. The study profiled the T cell repertoires of some 610 subjects by immunosequencing and related them to cytomegalovirus serostatus. Along with the approximately 700-subject first cohort, a separate validation cohort of around 110 different subjects was used. High-throughput TCR immunosequencing, statistical association of individual TCRs with disease status, and machine learning were combined to predict cytomegalovirus infection status. To study patterns of TCR occurrence, a later analysis re-analyzed previously published TCR beta repertoires from more than 550 donors and added high-resolution HLA genotyping. The later analysis used no new phenotypic data to find candidate immune exposures, relying instead on TCR beta sequences and their occurrence across donors. An earlier analysis of several hundred of the donors applied high-throughput TCR beta sequencing to assess whether each TCR beta V gene segment acted as functional or pseudogenic. Alongside the repertoire data, information on donor age, sex, ethnicity and CMV serostatus was compiled. A later genetic analysis used genome-wide SNP genotypes for about three fifths of the 666 donors, treating that subset as a discovery cohort. Every repertoire in the discovery cohort had been generated on one and the same sequencing platform. HLA typing covered class I and class II loci at four-digit resolution. The number of typed donors differed by locus: about 629-630 for A, B, C, DRB1 and DQB1; approximately 530 for DQA1; 600 to 610 for DPA1; and about 450 for DPB1. Roughly 5 DR-DQ haplotypes were handled as single units for association and clustering, since linkage in the cohort was strong. On average, approximately 250,000 unique TCR beta nucleotide sequences were sequenced per donor among fewer than 500 genotyped donors of the cohort, with approximately 18% of those sequences being non-productive. Broader findings and caveats from the paper: Because HLA typing was unavailable for some donors at each locus, only the typed subset was used in association tests. Cytomegalovirus status was reported to be diagnosed by the classifier with high specificity and sensitivity in both the original and validation cohorts. Presence/absence analyses assumed roughly uniform sequencing depth across donors, an assumption that may not hold. In the study, approximately 160 TCR beta chains were listed as associated with cytomegalovirus. The earlier analysis of some 540 of the donors excluded 15 to 20 rarely observed V segments, including chromosome 9 orphons, because counts were too low. It was suggested by the authors that the approach could potentially be generalized to other disease states and immunological phenotypes. In this cohort, only TCR beta chains were sequenced, and detectable features were limited by the absence of alpha or paired-chain data. A later analysis found that HLA-associated TCR beta chains were more clonally expanded and had lower generation probabilities than equally common non-associated chains. A later genetic analysis associated a missense DCLRE1C variant with V-gene and J-gene trimming of TCR beta chains, and an independent cohort replicated the association. Assigning TCR associations to individual alleles was difficult when HLA alleles, especially DR and DQ, strongly co-occurred. According to a later analysis, TCR association rates differed among HLA loci, with DRB1 alleles showing the most associated TCRs and HLA-C alleles showing the fewest. In an earlier analysis of some 500 of the donors, most TCR beta V segments appeared in productive rearrangements about 87% or about 30% of the time, broadly matching IMGT annotations. Immune exposure information for the cohort was limited to CMV serostatus. A further reported finding was that TCR beta sequences accurately predicted the HLA-A and HLA-B alleles for most subjects in the first cohort. While some public TCRs were present in many individuals, most TCR sequences turned up only very rarely across donors. According to a later genetic analysis, donors in an Asian-associated ancestry cluster had fewer N-insertions in productive TCRs than the roughly 700-donor mean. In a later analysis, several top co-occurrence clusters were reported to appear linked to parvovirus B19, influenza, CMV and Epstein-Barr virus. A cluster of highly shared sequence variants was judged likely to be a technical artifact of the sequencing pipeline. At a false discovery rate of 0.05, a later analysis linked 16,951 TCR beta sequences to specific HLA alleles. A few of the identified cytomegalovirus-associated TCR beta chains were confirmed in vitro to be specific for cytomegalovirus antigens. In a later analysis, most CMV-associated TCR beta chains were found to appear HLA-restricted, with HLA associations seemingly driven largely by CMV exposure. Correlated functional status among segregating V segments might reflect linkage disequilibrium, but an unknown experimental factor could not be ruled out.

The library was built by means of the immunoSEQ multiplex PCR assay. For the multiplex PCR, a mixture combining 60 forward primers for TCR Vbeta segments and 13 reverse primers for TCR Jbeta segments was used. The CDR3 region of rearranged TCR beta genes was amplified from genomic DNA with a multiplex PCR assay. The Illumina HiSeq System was used to sequence the amplified TCR beta libraries as 87-base-pair reads. For the original study's pipeline: Across the 700 or so repertoires, a later analysis counted around 80 million unique TCR beta chains, around 11 million of which were shared by at least two donors. Raw reads were error-corrected and collapsed into unique sequences by a nearest-neighbor algorithm in which closely related sequences were merged to remove PCR and sequencing errors. To assign V, D and J gene segments, CDR3 sequences were aligned to IMGT reference sequences. Each retained sequence needed at least a six-nucleotide match to both a V gene segment and a J gene segment. Rearrangements were called productive when the CDR3 lacked stop codons and stayed in frame with V and J; all others were non-productive. Following IMGT convention, CDR3 was defined as the stretch from the second conserved V-encoded cysteine to the conserved J-encoded phenylalanine. In an earlier analysis of more than 550 of the donors, sequences lacking an unambiguous match to a single V gene segment were excluded. An earlier analysis of roughly 590 of the donors called V segments functional above 56.7% productive rearrangements and segregating when the between-donor standard deviation exceeded 5%. A statistical classification framework was built for diagnosing cytomegalovirus status from the catalog of TCR beta chain sequences. A later analysis assigned V and J genes by comparing TCR nucleotide sequences with IMGT/GENE-DB human TR gene sequences. A later analysis assigned CDR3 sequences and most-parsimonious VDJ recombination scenarios with the TCRdist pipeline. In a later analysis, every TCR beta chain was defined by the combination of its CDR3 amino acid sequence and its V-gene family, and reads without a unique V-gene family were dropped. In a later analysis, fewer than 650 highly shared, low-generation-probability nucleotide sequences were removed to address suspected cross-contamination and a sequencing artifact. A later analysis calculated a clonal expansion index for each public chain from normalized within-repertoire ranks of inferred template counts. A later analysis computed generation probabilities with a VDJ recombination model fitted to out-of-frame rearrangements, and checked the results against IGoR. In a later analysis, TCR-TCR, TCR-HLA and TCR-CMV co-occurrence was scored with hypergeometric tests, and a repertoire-size bias correction was applied to TCR pairs. False discovery rates were estimated in a later analysis by permuting HLA or CMV assignments 20 times. In a later analysis, co-occurring TCRs were grouped with DBSCAN, and TCRdist sequence similarity was added when clustering was performed within HLA-allele-positive subsets. For co-occurrence clustering, repertoires with fewer than 30,000 or more than 120,000 public chains were excluded, along with a handful of repertoires with anomalous nucleotide sharing. Drawn from immuneACCESS, this table holds only the in-frame rearrangements with V and J called that TCRdb kept. Clones are partly lost; checked studies trace under half to an unresolved V gene and leave the rest unexplained. For V, J and clone size, that table is used; D and trimming come from the DNA. The sample table holds some 85,000 clones, of which around 85% were seen once. About 2% of the sample lies in the top ten.

The cohort comprised around 700 healthy bone marrow donors. At the time of sampling, all cohort members were nominally healthy, though unrecorded immune exposures were likely present. The donor was CMV seronegative and was included in the group of over 300 seronegative cohort members. A peripheral blood sample was provided by each donor, and peripheral blood mononuclear cells were used for TCR beta sequencing. Genomic DNA was extracted from the blood cell samples with the Qiagen DNeasy Blood Extraction Kit. Details on this clone: Its antigen is not yet known. No much larger clone is present one base from it, and per-base qualities are unavailable.

Sequencing was done on a sample of PBMCs. This TCR derives from a man between 18 and 29 years old in good health and CMV-seronegative.

The CDR3 protein is CASSSIRGTNSPLHF. The bases read TGTGCCAGCAGTTCAATCAGGGGGACCAATTCACCCCTCCACTTT. Recombination linked TRBV27 to TRBJ1-6, and TRBD1 matches 7 of the central bases. Based on the germline V gene (reference sequence), the CDR1 and CDR2 sequences are MNHEY and SMNVEV. Trimming removed 4 bases from V and 7 bases from J; the gene matches leave 7 bases unexplained. The cysteine opens and the phenylalanine closes a CDR3 of 15 amino acids. Only CDR3 DNA remains: 45 bases, in frame from the first base.